This T cell receptor beta chain was identified in a study of T cells in Graves' hyperthyroidism and ophthalmopathy. The CDR3 regions of TCR beta were amplified from RNA transcripts. The HTBI primer set served for first-round RT-PCR of the TCR CDR3. TCRdb independently ran MiXCR on the multiplex PCR reads; one entry per CDR3 protein. The sample has approximately 700,000 distinct CDR3 sequences, around 17% seen once. Source material for PBMCs was about 10 ml fresh peripheral blood. Study-wide results and caveats: Expanded thyroid clonotypes (above 0.001) were mostly also found in blood.

This clonotype was observed a few times. Its target is not known. CDR1 and CDR2 from the germline V gene are SGHVS and FQNEAQ. The CDR3 has 16 residues. The V gene end was trimmed by 0 bases and the J gene end by 8 bases; junction bases not matched to a gene: 7. The chain links TRBV7-8 to TRBJ2-1; TRBD2 agrees at 10 bases. Sequencing input: blood. This TCR derives from a man aged 18-30 years with Graves' hyperthyroidism. CDR3 bases: TGTGCCAGCAGCTTAGCGGGTCTAGCGGGAGCCTATGAGCAGTTCTTC. Encoded protein: CASSLAGLAGAYEQFF.